This T cell receptor (beta chain) was sequenced in a study of shared clonotypes between healthy human individuals. Notes on the study in general: Generation probability values for non-shared clonotypes were lower than those for clonotypes shared by all four donors. Generally, naive subsets (rather than memory subsets) showed larger estimated richness.

Caucasian adults residing in Nashville, Tennessee made up all the donors. The investigators split CD4+ cells into a CD45RA+ naive subset and a CD45RA-negative memory subset. Using immunoSEQ multiplex PCR, the repertoire was profiled, and TCRdb retains in-frame clones only, with some absent. Of some 240,000 clones listed, over 50% were seen once; the top ten hold around 10%. In the case of this clone: Antigen specificity is unknown.

CDR1 and CDR2 from the germline V gene are MDHEN and SYDVKM. V was trimmed by 3 bases and J by 6 bases, leaving 18 bases between them. The CDR3 is 15 amino acids. The sample consisted of memory CD4+ T cells sorted from blood. Subset given: CD45RA-negative fraction. The chain employs TRBV28 and TRBJ2-7, with D tentatively TRBD1 (6 bases). This sequence was found in a man aged 25 to 45 in good health. The CDR3 coding sequence is TGTGCCAGCAGTTTGGTAGGCAGGGGTGGTGGCGAGCAGTACTTC. It codes for CASSLVGRGGGEQYF.